Included here is one T cell receptor beta chain sequence, with context. Germline lookup yields CDR1 SGHRS and CDR2 YFSETQ. Trimming took 2 bases from V and 1 from J; bases not matched to a gene: 6. There are 16 residues in the CDR3. This sample stems from a study of blood T cell repertoires in COVID-19. Study-level background: Samples representing acute and convalescent COVID-19 were sourced from the United States, Italy and Spain. T cells, B-cell-depleted T cells, or PBMCs provided the cDNA or gDNA that served as material.

Authors' analysis steps: It was from reference gene primer amplification that nucleated cell counts were estimated. TCRdb's copy holds only in-frame clones and misses some; the assay was immunoSEQ multiplex PCR. V and J calls plus clone size are reproduced from that table; the DNA served to infer D and trimming. The profile shows almost 300,000 clones, around nine tenths of them singletons. The receptor comes from a man aged 65 to 85 with acute or convalescent COVID-19. The chain carries TRBV5-1 and TRBJ2-1; TRBD2 agrees at 7 bases. Sequencing was done on a sample of peripheral blood. CDR3 amino acids: CASSFGGSGSYNEQFF. CDR3 sequence (DNA): TGCGCCAGCAGCTTCGGCGGGAGTGGGTCCTACAATGAGCAGTTCTTC.